This is a list of T cell receptor beta chains from one sample in a study of blood T cell repertoires in COVID-19. Some clones are missing from TCRdb's copy, which holds only in-frame ones; the method was immunoSEQ multiplex PCR. The table lists 300,000 or so clones, 87% of them singletons. Sequences were obtained from peripheral blood. The receptors originated from a middle-aged woman who had recovered from COVID-19. Both conserved end residues are part of each CDR3. Each record gives: clone size, J gene, V gene, D gene, CDR3 length, CDR3 protein, CDR3 DNA. The D gene is left open where the match is weak. Clone size is given for some rows only: seen once, a few or many times, or a class if the clone is expanded.

clone_size: once
j_call: TRBJ1-1
v_call: TRBV19
d_call: .
cdr3_length: 14
cdr3_aa: CASSLGRLNTEAFF
cdr3_nt: TGTGCCAGTAGTTTGGGCCGCCTAAACACTGAAGCTTTCTTT

clone_size: .
j_call: TRBJ2-7
v_call: TRBV19
d_call: TRBD1
cdr3_length: 16
cdr3_aa: CASSSLGQGRSYEQYF
cdr3_nt: TGTGCCAGTAGCTCGTTAGGACAGGGGCGATCCTACGAGCAGTACTTC

clone_size: .
j_call: TRBJ1-2
v_call: TRBV9
d_call: .
cdr3_length: 16
cdr3_aa: CASSVSGGYSNYGYTF
cdr3_nt: TGTGCCAGCAGCGTATCAGGAGGGTACTCTAACTATGGCTACACCTTC

clone_size: many
j_call: TRBJ1-2
v_call: TRBV7-2
d_call: TRBD1
cdr3_length: 14
cdr3_aa: CASSPEGAGYGYTF
cdr3_nt: TGTGCCAGCAGCCCCGAGGGGGCGGGCTATGGCTACACCTTC

clone_size: .
j_call: TRBJ1-2
v_call: TRBV11-2
d_call: .
cdr3_length: 15
cdr3_aa: CASSLGRTMGVGYTF
cdr3_nt: TGTGCCAGCAGCTTGGGGCGGACTATGGGGGTTGGCTACACCTTC

clone_size: .
j_call: TRBJ1-1
v_call: TRBV5-4
d_call: .
cdr3_length: 15
cdr3_aa: CASSSYREGRTEAFF
cdr3_nt: TGTGCCAGCAGCTCCTACAGGGAGGGCCGCACTGAAGCTTTCTTT

clone_size: once
j_call: TRBJ1-1
v_call: TRBV7-6
d_call: .
cdr3_length: 14
cdr3_aa: CASSLQGLNTEAFF
cdr3_nt: TGTGCCAGCAGTTTACAGGGTTTGAACACTGAAGCTTTCTTT

clone_size: .
j_call: TRBJ2-1
v_call: TRBV11-2
d_call: TRBD2
cdr3_length: 11
cdr3_aa: CASSLAGEQFF
cdr3_nt: TGTGCCAGCAGCCTAGCGGGGGAGCAGTTCTTC

clone_size: .
j_call: TRBJ2-3
v_call: TRBV7-4
d_call: TRBD2
cdr3_length: 21
cdr3_aa: CASSSHGGASGGANSTDTQYF
cdr3_nt: TGTGCCAGCAGCTCCCACGGTGGGGCTAGCGGGGGGGCCAATAGCACAGATACGCAGTATTTT

clone_size: .
j_call: TRBJ1-1
v_call: TRBV18
d_call: .
cdr3_length: 12
cdr3_aa: CASSPVVLTAFF
cdr3_nt: TGTGCCAGCTCACCTGTAGTTCTCACTGCTTTCTTT

clone_size: .
j_call: TRBJ1-2
v_call: TRBV2
d_call: .
cdr3_length: 12
cdr3_aa: CASGGERGGYTF
cdr3_nt: TGTGCCAGCGGGGGGGAGAGGGGTGGCTACACCTTC

clone_size: .
j_call: TRBJ2-5
v_call: TRBV5-1
d_call: .
cdr3_length: 13
cdr3_aa: CASSLEGAGTQYF
cdr3_nt: TGCGCCAGCAGCTTGGAAGGGGCCGGGACCCAGTACTTC

clone_size: .
j_call: TRBJ1-3
v_call: TRBV18
d_call: .
cdr3_length: 18
cdr3_aa: CASSPSPWTVNSGNTIYF
cdr3_nt: TGTGCCAGCTCACCCTCGCCCTGGACAGTTAACTCTGGAAACACCATATATTTT

clone_size: .
j_call: TRBJ2-7
v_call: TRBV14
d_call: TRBD1
cdr3_length: 16
cdr3_aa: CASSLRPGQALGEQYF
cdr3_nt: TGTGCCAGCAGTCTAAGGCCGGGACAGGCCTTAGGGGAGCAGTACTTC

clone_size: few
j_call: TRBJ1-5
v_call: TRBV4-1
d_call: TRBD1
cdr3_length: 16
cdr3_aa: CASSQGTGDSNQPQHF
cdr3_nt: TGCGCCAGCAGCCAAGGGACAGGGGATAGCAATCAGCCCCAGCATTTT

clone_size: once
j_call: TRBJ2-3
v_call: TRBV27
d_call: .
cdr3_length: 14
cdr3_aa: CASSPDRVTDTQYF
cdr3_nt: TGTGCCAGCAGCCCTGACAGAGTAACAGATACGCAGTATTTT

clone_size: few
j_call: TRBJ2-7
v_call: TRBV7-9
d_call: .
cdr3_length: 15
cdr3_aa: CASSLGFGGDNEQYF
cdr3_nt: TGTGCCAGCAGCTTAGGCTTCGGGGGTGACAACGAGCAGTACTTC

clone_size: .
j_call: TRBJ1-1
v_call: TRBV7-6
d_call: .
cdr3_length: 15
cdr3_aa: CASSLGGSGGPEAFF
cdr3_nt: TGTGCCAGCAGCTTGGGAGGTTCCGGAGGGCCTGAAGCTTTCTTT

clone_size: .
j_call: TRBJ2-2
v_call: TRBV2
d_call: .
cdr3_length: 14
cdr3_aa: CASSEIGDTGELFF
cdr3_nt: TGTGCCAGCAGTGAAATAGGAGACACCGGGGAGCTGTTTTTT

clone_size: .
j_call: TRBJ1-4
v_call: TRBV4-1
d_call: TRBD1
cdr3_length: 16
cdr3_aa: CASSQVATGGNEKLFF
cdr3_nt: TGCGCCAGCAGCCAAGTCGCGACAGGGGGGAATGAAAAACTGTTTTTT

clone_size: .
j_call: TRBJ2-5
v_call: TRBV7-9
d_call: .
cdr3_length: 15
cdr3_aa: CASSPNGLYQETQYF
cdr3_nt: TGTGCCAGCAGCCCGAACGGACTTTATCAAGAGACCCAGTACTTC

clone_size: .
j_call: TRBJ2-7
v_call: TRBV5-8
d_call: .
cdr3_length: 15
cdr3_aa: CASSRQGSVGYEQYF
cdr3_nt: TGTGCCAGCAGCCGCCAGGGATCCGTCGGCTACGAGCAGTACTTC

clone_size: .
j_call: TRBJ1-1
v_call: TRBV9
d_call: TRBD1
cdr3_length: 16
cdr3_aa: CASSVSGTGSWGEAFF
cdr3_nt: TGTGCCAGCAGCGTCTCCGGGACAGGCAGCTGGGGGGAAGCTTTCTTT

clone_size: .
j_call: TRBJ1-1
v_call: TRBV9
d_call: .
cdr3_length: 14
cdr3_aa: CASSGEWRNTEAFF
cdr3_nt: TGTGCCAGCAGCGGGGAGTGGAGGAACACTGAAGCTTTCTTT

clone_size: .
j_call: TRBJ2-7
v_call: TRBV18
d_call: .
cdr3_length: 15
cdr3_aa: CASSPSRDPSYEQYF
cdr3_nt: TGTGCCAGCTCACCATCCAGGGATCCATCCTACGAGCAGTACTTC

clone_size: few
j_call: TRBJ2-1
v_call: TRBV6-4
d_call: TRBD1
cdr3_length: 16
cdr3_aa: CATAAVTGGSYNEQFF
cdr3_nt: TGTGCCACCGCCGCCGTGACAGGGGGGTCCTACAATGAGCAGTTCTTC

clone_size: .
j_call: TRBJ1-1
v_call: TRBV6-5
d_call: TRBD1
cdr3_length: 14
cdr3_aa: CASSFLTGDTEAFF
cdr3_nt: TGTGCCAGCAGTTTCTTAACAGGGGACACTGAAGCTTTCTTT

clone_size: .
j_call: TRBJ1-6
v_call: TRBV6-5
d_call: .
cdr3_length: 15
cdr3_aa: CASSLESSYNSPLHF
cdr3_nt: TGTGCCAGCAGTTTAGAGAGCTCCTATAATTCACCCCTCCACTTT

clone_size: .
j_call: TRBJ2-1
v_call: TRBV11-2
d_call: TRBD1
cdr3_length: 14
cdr3_aa: CASSARTGGFEQFF
cdr3_nt: TGTGCCAGCAGCGCACGGACAGGGGGCTTTGAGCAGTTCTTC

clone_size: .
j_call: TRBJ1-5
v_call: TRBV6-2/TRBV6-3
d_call: .
cdr3_length: 16
cdr3_aa: CASSYNGLYSNQPQHF
cdr3_nt: TGTGCCAGCAGTTATAATGGCCTTTATAGCAATCAGCCCCAGCATTTT

clone_size: .
j_call: TRBJ1-4
v_call: TRBV2
d_call: TRBD1
cdr3_length: 14
cdr3_aa: CASNVGQYNEKLFF
cdr3_nt: TGTGCCAGCAATGTGGGACAGTATAATGAAAAACTGTTTTTT

clone_size: .
j_call: TRBJ2-7
v_call: TRBV27
d_call: .
cdr3_length: 13
cdr3_aa: CASSLGPPYEQYF
cdr3_nt: TGTGCCAGCAGTTTGGGGCCTCCCTACGAGCAGTACTTC

clone_size: .
j_call: TRBJ1-5
v_call: TRBV7-2
d_call: .
cdr3_length: 16
cdr3_aa: CASSLVGGPKDQPQHF
cdr3_nt: TGTGCCAGCAGCTTAGTTGGGGGCCCGAAAGATCAGCCCCAGCATTTT

clone_size: .
j_call: TRBJ2-1
v_call: TRBV7-2
d_call: TRBD2
cdr3_length: 15
cdr3_aa: CASSSTSPTYNEQFF
cdr3_nt: TGTGCCAGCAGCTCGACTAGCCCTACCTACAATGAGCAGTTCTTC

clone_size: .
j_call: TRBJ2-4
v_call: TRBV19
d_call: TRBD2
cdr3_length: 16
cdr3_aa: CASSKTSGLAKNIQYF
cdr3_nt: TGTGCCAGTAGTAAAACTAGCGGATTAGCCAAAAACATTCAGTACTTC

clone_size: .
j_call: TRBJ1-2
v_call: TRBV7-8
d_call: TRBD1
cdr3_length: 14
cdr3_aa: CASSFGTGRGGYTF
cdr3_nt: TGTGCCAGCAGCTTTGGGACAGGACGGGGTGGCTACACCTTC

clone_size: .
j_call: TRBJ1-1
v_call: TRBV29-1
d_call: TRBD1
cdr3_length: 11
cdr3_aa: CSVKTGWQAFF
cdr3_nt: TGCAGCGTTAAGACAGGGTGGCAAGCTTTCTTT

clone_size: .
j_call: TRBJ1-2
v_call: TRBV5-1
d_call: .
cdr3_length: 14
cdr3_aa: CASSFSGAGYGYTF
cdr3_nt: TGCGCCAGCAGCTTTTCCGGAGCAGGGTATGGCTACACCTTC

clone_size: .
j_call: TRBJ1-5
v_call: TRBV27
d_call: .
cdr3_length: 13
cdr3_aa: CASSRFSGQPQHF
cdr3_nt: TGTGCCAGCAGTCGCTTCTCGGGTCAGCCCCAGCATTTT

clone_size: once
j_call: TRBJ2-2
v_call: TRBV4-1
d_call: .
cdr3_length: 13
cdr3_aa: CASGRGATGELFF
cdr3_nt: TGCGCCAGCGGCAGGGGCGCGACCGGGGAGCTGTTTTTT

clone_size: .
j_call: TRBJ2-5
v_call: TRBV5-1
d_call: .
cdr3_length: 14
cdr3_aa: CASSFQGLQETQYF
cdr3_nt: TGCGCCAGCAGCTTCCAGGGCCTCCAAGAGACCCAGTACTTC

clone_size: once
j_call: TRBJ1-2
v_call: TRBV5-6
d_call: .
cdr3_length: 15
cdr3_aa: CASSLMDTVQYGYTF
cdr3_nt: TGTGCCAGCAGCTTGATGGACACAGTTCAATATGGCTACACCTTC

clone_size: .
j_call: TRBJ2-3
v_call: TRBV2
d_call: .
cdr3_length: 16
cdr3_aa: CASSDPGGEGTDTQYF
cdr3_nt: TGTGCCAGCAGCGACCCCGGTGGGGAGGGCACAGATACGCAGTATTTT

clone_size: .
j_call: TRBJ2-7
v_call: TRBV27
d_call: TRBD1
cdr3_length: 17
cdr3_aa: CASSFSPRGQGFHEQYF
cdr3_nt: TGTGCCAGCAGTTTTTCCCCACGGGGACAGGGTTTCCACGAGCAGTACTTC

clone_size: .
j_call: TRBJ1-2
v_call: TRBV29-1
d_call: TRBD1
cdr3_length: 13
cdr3_aa: CSSWDRYNYGYTF
cdr3_nt: TGCAGCTCGTGGGACAGGTACAACTATGGCTACACCTTC